Given below is one TCR beta chain in context. Its specificity is not known. This specimen belongs to a study of T-cell memory formation after mild COVID-19. Germline CDR1 SQVTM, CDR2 ANQGSEA. J lost 5 bases, V lost 8 bases, and 8 bases had no gene match. This CDR3 is built from 12 residues. TCRdb re-called the 5' RACE reads through MiXCR, storing one row per CDR3 protein. The sample has roughly 300,000 distinct CDR3 sequences, less than 9.5% seen once. Study-wide points: Researchers found some responding clones in pre-infection memory, a sign that cross-reactive memory joined.

Sequences were obtained from PBMCs or a T cell subset sorted from them (not recorded which). This TCR derives from a man younger than 35 who had mild COVID-19 (a few samples of this study predate the infection). Cell type and time point are not known. The rearrangement joins TRBV29-1 to TRBJ2-5, with TRBD2 matching 7 bases. The CDR3 sequence is CSHRTSVETQYF. CDR3 bases: TGCAGCCATCGGACTAGTGTGGAGACCCAGTACTTC.